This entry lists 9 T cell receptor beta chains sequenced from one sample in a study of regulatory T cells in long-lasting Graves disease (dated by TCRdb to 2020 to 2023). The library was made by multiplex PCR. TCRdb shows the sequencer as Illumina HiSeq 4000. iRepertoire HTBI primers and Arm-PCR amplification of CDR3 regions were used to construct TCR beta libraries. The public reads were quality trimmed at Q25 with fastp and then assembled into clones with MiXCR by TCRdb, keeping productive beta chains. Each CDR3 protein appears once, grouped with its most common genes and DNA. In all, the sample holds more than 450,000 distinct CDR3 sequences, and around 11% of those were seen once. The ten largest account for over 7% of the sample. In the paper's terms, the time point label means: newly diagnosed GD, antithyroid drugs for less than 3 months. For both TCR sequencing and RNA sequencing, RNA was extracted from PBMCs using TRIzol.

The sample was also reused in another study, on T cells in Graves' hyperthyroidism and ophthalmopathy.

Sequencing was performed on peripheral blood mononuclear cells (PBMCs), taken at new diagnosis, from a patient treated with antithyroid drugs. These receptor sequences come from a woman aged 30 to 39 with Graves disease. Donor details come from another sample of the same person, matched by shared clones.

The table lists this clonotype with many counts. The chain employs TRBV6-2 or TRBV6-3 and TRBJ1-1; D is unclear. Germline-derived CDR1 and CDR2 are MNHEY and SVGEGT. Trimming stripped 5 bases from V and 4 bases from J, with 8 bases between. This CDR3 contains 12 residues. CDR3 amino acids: CASSEWSTEAFF. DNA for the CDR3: TGTGCCAGCAGTGAATGGAGCACTGAAGCTTTCTTT.

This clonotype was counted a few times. CDR3: CATSDPPGQRSSYNEQFF. Here the CDR3 DNA reads TGTGCCACCAGTGACCCCCCCGGGCAGAGGAGCTCCTACAATGAGCAGTTCTTC. The V gene is TRBV24-1, the J gene TRBJ2-1; unclear D gene. CDR3 length: 18 amino acids. Deletions cut 4 bases from V and 0 bases from J, with 18 bases between. Germline assignment: CDR1 KGHDR and CDR2 SFDVKD.

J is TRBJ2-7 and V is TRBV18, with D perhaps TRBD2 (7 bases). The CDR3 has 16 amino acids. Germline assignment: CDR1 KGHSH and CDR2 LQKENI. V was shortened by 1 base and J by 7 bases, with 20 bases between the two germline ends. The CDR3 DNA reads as TGTGCCAGCTCACCACTGGGGGCTCGGGGGGCGAGGGAGCAGTACTTC. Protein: CASSPLGARGAREQYF.

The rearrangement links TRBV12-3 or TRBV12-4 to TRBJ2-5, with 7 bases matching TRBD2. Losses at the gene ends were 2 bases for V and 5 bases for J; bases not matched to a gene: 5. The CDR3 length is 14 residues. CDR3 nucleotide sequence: TGTGCCAGCAGTTTAAGGGCGGGAGATGAGACCCAGTACTTC. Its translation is CASSLRAGDETQYF.

The CDR3 loop is CASSPRTGHSNQPQHF. CDR3 DNA: TGTGCCAGTAGTCCCCGGACAGGCCATAGCAATCAGCCCCAGCATTTT. V gene TRBV19 combines with J gene TRBJ1-5; 7 nucleotides align to TRBD1. J lost 0 bases, V lost 5 bases, and 7 bases had no gene match. The CDR3 contains 16 residues. Germline V lookup: CDR1 LNHDA, CDR2 SQIVND (reference sequence).

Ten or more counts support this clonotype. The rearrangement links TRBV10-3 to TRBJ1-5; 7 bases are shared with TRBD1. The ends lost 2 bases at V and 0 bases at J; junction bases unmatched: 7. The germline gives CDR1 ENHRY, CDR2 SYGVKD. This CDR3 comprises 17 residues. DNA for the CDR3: TGTGCCATCAGTGAGGGCGGGACAGCCGATAGCAATCAGCCCCAGCATTTT. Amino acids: CAISEGGTADSNQPQHF.

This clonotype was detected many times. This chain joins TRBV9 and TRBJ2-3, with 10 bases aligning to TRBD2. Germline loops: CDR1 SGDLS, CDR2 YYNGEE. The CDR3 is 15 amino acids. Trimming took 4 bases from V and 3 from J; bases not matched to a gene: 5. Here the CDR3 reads CASSFLAGATDTQYF. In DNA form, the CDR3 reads TGTGCCAGCAGCTTTCTAGCGGGAGCGACAGATACGCAGTATTTT.

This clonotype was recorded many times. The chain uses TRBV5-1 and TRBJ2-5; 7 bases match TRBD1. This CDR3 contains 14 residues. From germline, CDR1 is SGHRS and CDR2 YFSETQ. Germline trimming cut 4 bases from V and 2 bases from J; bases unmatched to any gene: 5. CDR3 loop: CASSAQGQQETQYF. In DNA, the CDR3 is TGCGCCAGCAGCGCTCAGGGACAGCAAGAGACCCAGTACTTC. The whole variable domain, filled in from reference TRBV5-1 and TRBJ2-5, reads KAGVTQTPRYLIKTRGQQVTLSCSPISGHRSVSWYQQTPGQGLQFLFEYFSETQRNKGNFPGRFSGRQFSNSRSEMNVSTLELGDSALYLCASSAQGQQETQYFGPGTRLLVL.

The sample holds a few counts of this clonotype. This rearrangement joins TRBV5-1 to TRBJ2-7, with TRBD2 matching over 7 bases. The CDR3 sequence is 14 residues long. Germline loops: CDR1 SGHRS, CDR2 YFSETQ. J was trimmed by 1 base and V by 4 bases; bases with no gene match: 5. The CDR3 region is CASSSSGHSYEQYF. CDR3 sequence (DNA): TGCGCCAGCAGCAGTAGCGGGCATTCCTACGAGCAGTACTTC.